This TCR beta chain was observed in a study of cytomegalovirus exposure and HLA in healthy donors. Background on the study: As an earlier analysis found, 180 million or so T cells yielded about 120 million unique TCR beta sequences.

Primers included in the PCR were 60 Vbeta and 13 Jbeta primers. Method: immunoSEQ multiplex PCR; TCRdb's copy keeps in-frame clones and lacks some. The table shows 100,000 to 150,000 clones, with over 60% occurring only once. This clonotype was obtained from a man aged 25 to 40 in good health and CMV-seronegative. What was sequenced was PBMCs.

The CDR3 DNA reads as TGCGCCAGCAGCTCTACCGTAAGCTCTGGAAACACCATATATTTT. Amino acid sequence: CASSSTVSSGNTIYF. J is TRBJ1-3 and V is TRBV5-1; D uncertain. The germline gives CDR1 SGHRS, CDR2 YFSETQ. The CDR3 is 15 residues long. The V end lost 3 bases, the J end lost 0 bases, and 10 bases lay between the germline ends.